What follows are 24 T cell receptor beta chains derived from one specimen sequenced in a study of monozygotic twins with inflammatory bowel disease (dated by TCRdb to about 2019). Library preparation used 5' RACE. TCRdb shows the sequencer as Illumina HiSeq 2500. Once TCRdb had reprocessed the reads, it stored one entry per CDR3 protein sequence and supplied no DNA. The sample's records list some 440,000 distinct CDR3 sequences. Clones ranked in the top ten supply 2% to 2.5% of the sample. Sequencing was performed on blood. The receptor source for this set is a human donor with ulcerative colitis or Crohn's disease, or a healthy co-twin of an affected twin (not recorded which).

The CDR3 loop is CASSIGGTATQETQYF. The chain recombines TRBV19 with TRBJ2-5; TCRdb designates TRBD1, a call that cannot be tested without DNA. The germline gives CDR1 LNHDA, CDR2 SQIVND (reference sequence). This CDR3 region has 16 residues.

The CDR3 loop is CASSIRQGVEAFF. V usage is TRBV5-1 and J usage is TRBJ1-1; TCRdb's assignment of TRBD1 cannot be checked, as there is no DNA. Per germline, CDR1 SGHRS and CDR2 YFSETQ. The CDR3 has 13 residues.

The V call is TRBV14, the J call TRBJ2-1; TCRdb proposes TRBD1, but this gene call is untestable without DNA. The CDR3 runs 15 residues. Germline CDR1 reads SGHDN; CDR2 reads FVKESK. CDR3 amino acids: CASSQLRDPRDEQFF.

CDR3 region: CSATSSTGNNQPQHF. V and J are TRBV20-1 and TRBJ1-5; TCRdb selects TRBD1, and the lack of DNA leaves this call unchecked. Germline V gives CDR1 DFQATT, CDR2 SNEGSKA (reference sequence). CDR3 length: 15 residues.

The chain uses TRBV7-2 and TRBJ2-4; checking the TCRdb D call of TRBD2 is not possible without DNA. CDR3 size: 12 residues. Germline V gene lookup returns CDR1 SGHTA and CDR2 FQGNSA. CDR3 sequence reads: CASGPYAGQRYF. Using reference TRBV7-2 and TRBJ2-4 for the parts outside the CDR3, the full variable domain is GAGVSQSPSNKVTEKGKDVELRCDPISGHTALYWYRQSLGQGLEFLIYFQGNSAPDKSGLPSDRFSAERTGGSVSTLTIQRTQQEDSAVYLCASGPYAGQRYFGAGTRLSVL.

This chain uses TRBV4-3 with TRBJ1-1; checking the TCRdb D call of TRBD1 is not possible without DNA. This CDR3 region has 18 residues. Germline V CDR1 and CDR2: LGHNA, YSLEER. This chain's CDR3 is CASSQAPPDSIMNTEAFF.

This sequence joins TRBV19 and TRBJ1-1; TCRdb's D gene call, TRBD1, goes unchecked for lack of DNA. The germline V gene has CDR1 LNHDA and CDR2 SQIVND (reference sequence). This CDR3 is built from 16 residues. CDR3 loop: CASSMGQGAGIAEAFF. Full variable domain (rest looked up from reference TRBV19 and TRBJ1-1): DGGITQSPKYLFRKEGQNVTLSCEQNLNHDAMYWYRQDPGQGLRLIYYSQIVNDFQKGDIAEGYSVSREKKESFPLTVTSAQKNPTAFYLCASSMGQGAGIAEAFFGQGTRLTVV.

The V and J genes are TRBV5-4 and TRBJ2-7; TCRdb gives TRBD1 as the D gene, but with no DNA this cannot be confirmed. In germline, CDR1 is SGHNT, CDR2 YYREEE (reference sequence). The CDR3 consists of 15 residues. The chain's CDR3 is CASSRDRGRVYEQYF.

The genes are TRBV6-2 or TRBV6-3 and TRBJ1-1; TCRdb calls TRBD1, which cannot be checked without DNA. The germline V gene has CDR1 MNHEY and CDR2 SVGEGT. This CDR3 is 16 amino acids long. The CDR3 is CASSYPGQGANTEAFF.

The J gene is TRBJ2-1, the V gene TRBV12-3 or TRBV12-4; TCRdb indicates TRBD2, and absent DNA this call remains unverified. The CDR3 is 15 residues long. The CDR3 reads CASSLRTSGSSEQFF.

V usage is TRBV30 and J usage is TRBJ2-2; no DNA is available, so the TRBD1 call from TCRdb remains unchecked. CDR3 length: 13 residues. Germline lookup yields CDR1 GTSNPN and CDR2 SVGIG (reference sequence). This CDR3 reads CAWSVGVPGELFF.

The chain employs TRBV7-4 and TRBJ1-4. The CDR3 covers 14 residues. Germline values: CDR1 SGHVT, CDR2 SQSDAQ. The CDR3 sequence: CASSWLRRDEKLFF.

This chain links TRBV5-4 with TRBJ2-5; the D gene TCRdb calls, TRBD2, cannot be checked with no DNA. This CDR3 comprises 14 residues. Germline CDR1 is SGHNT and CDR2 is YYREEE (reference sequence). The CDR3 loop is CASSSNYPAETQYF.

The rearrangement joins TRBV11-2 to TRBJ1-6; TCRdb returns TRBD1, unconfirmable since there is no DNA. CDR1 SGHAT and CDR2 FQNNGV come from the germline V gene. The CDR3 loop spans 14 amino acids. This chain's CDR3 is CASSLSRVYSPLHF.

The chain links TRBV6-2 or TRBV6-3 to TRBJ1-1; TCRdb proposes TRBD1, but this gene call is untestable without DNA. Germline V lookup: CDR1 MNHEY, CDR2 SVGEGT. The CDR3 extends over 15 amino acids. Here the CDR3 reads CASSYRGLAGAEAFF.

The CDR3 loop is CATSPAGGDTGELFF. The chain has TRBV15 and TRBJ2-2; TCRdb designates TRBD2, a call that cannot be tested without DNA. The length of the CDR3 is 15 residues. Germline V gives CDR1 LNHNV, CDR2 YYDKDF (reference sequence). The full variable domain, its missing parts supplied by reference TRBV15 and TRBJ2-2, is DAMVIQNPRYQVTQFGKPVTLSCSQTLNHNVMYWYQQKSSQAPKLLFHYYDKDFNNEADTPDNFQSRRPNTSFCFLDIRSPGLGDTAMYLCATSPAGGDTGELFFGEGSRLTVL.

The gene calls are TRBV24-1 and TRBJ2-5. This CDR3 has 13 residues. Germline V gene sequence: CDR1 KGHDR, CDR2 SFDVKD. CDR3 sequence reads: CATSDSPGETQYF.

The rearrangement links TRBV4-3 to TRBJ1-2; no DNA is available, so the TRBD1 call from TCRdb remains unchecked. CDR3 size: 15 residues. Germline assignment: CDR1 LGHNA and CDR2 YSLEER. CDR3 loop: CASSPATGLAYGYTF.

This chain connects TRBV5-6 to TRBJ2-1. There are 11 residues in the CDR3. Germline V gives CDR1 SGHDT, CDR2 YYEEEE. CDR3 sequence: CASSFYHEQFF.

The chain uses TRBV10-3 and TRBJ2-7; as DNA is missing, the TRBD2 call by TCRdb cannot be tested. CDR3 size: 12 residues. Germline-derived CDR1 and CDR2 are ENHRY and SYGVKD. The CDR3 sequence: CAISESVGDFDF.

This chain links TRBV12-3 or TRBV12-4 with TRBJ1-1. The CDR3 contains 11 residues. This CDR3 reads CASSLAFGAFF.

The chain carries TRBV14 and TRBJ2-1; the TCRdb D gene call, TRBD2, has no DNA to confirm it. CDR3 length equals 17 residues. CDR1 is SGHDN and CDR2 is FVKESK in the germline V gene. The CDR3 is CASSQGLYGTSITEQFF.

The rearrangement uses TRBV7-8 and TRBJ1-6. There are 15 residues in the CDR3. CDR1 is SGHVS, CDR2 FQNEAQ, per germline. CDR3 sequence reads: CASSLAAGINSPLHF.

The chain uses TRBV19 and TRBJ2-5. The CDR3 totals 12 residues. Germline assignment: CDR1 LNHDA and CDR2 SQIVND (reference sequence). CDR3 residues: CASSIDPRAQYF.